This TCR beta chain comes out of a study of shared clonotypes between healthy human individuals. In the source study's methods: ImmunoSEQ yielded junction-only sequences lacking quality scores, so filtering differed. Method: immunoSEQ multiplex PCR; TCRdb's copy keeps in-frame clones and lacks some. V, J and clone size derive from that table, while D and trimming were established from the DNA sequence. The sample shows hundreds of thousands of clones, roughly three quarters of them seen only once. It was roughly 100 million PBMCs that unsorted samples used for genomic DNA. V was clipped by 5 bases and J by 2 bases; unmatched bases: 12. The germline gives CDR1 LNHDA, CDR2 SQIVND (reference sequence). There are 16 residues in the CDR3.

The genes are TRBV19 and TRBJ2-7, with 7 bases aligning to TRBD2. Source material: PBMCs. This TCR derives from a woman between 40 and 55 years old in good health. Some clones in this sample may be carry-over from other donors' samples. The CDR3 here is CASSPLGRGDPYEQYF. For the CDR3, the DNA is TGTGCCAGTAGTCCCCTAGGGAGGGGAGACCCCTACGAGCAGTACTTC.